The T cell receptor beta chain under discussion was sequenced for a study of beta chain features in type 1 diabetes. The CDR3 has 15 residues. Germline V gene data show CDR1 as SGHTA and CDR2 as FQGNSA. The junction had 4 bases not matched to a gene; V was cut back by 4 bases and J by 8 bases. General study results and limits: The influence of HLA type on TCRB rearrangement stayed undetermined. PCR might favor shorter templates, but any such skew would affect patients and controls equally.

This clone was recorded a few times. The antigen remains unidentified. Investigators reverse transcribed all isolated RNA, so they sequenced expressed TCRB transcripts. The protocol was immunoSEQ multiplex PCR, while the TCRdb copy is restricted to in-frame clones and leaves out a portion. The sample consists of about 340,000 clones, under 8.5% of them appearing once. Material: central memory CD4+ T cells from blood. The origin of this receptor is a woman in her late teens or twenties in good health. This rearrangement joins TRBV7-2 to TRBJ2-1, with 14 positions matching TRBD2. This chain's CDR3 is CASSSTSGRAHEQFF. The CDR3 coding sequence is TGTGCCAGCAGCTCGACTAGCGGGAGGGCTCATGAGCAGTTCTTC.